This is a list of T cell receptor beta chains from one sample in a study of regulatory T cells in long-lasting Graves disease. One entry per CDR3 protein, called by TCRdb with MiXCR from the multiplex PCR reads. In the table there are some 250,000 distinct CDR3 sequences, 15% to 20% of which are singletons. The same sample was also studied in work on T cells in Graves' hyperthyroidism and ophthalmopathy.

The input for sequencing was peripheral blood mononuclear cells (PBMCs), taken at new diagnosis, from a patient treated with antithyroid drugs. The receptors shown here come from a woman aged 25-40 years with Graves disease. Each CDR3 is given with its conserved first and last residue. Each record gives: CDR3 protein, J gene, V gene.

CDR3 protein: CASSLVSPSAEAFF
J gene: TRBJ1-1
V gene: TRBV7-9

CDR3 protein: CASTWRSSYNSPLHF
J gene: TRBJ1-6
V gene: TRBV6-1

CDR3 protein: CASSYLMGVNNEQFF
J gene: TRBJ2-1
V gene: TRBV6-5

CDR3 protein: CASSGEGISSYNSPLHF
J gene: TRBJ1-6
V gene: TRBV25-1

CDR3 protein: CASSQGTSGGSYEQYF
J gene: TRBJ2-7
V gene: TRBV4-1

CDR3 protein: CASRGTGYNSPLHF
J gene: TRBJ1-6
V gene: TRBV12-3/TRBV12-4

CDR3 protein: CASSPGTGIHEQFF
J gene: TRBJ2-1
V gene: TRBV6-2/TRBV6-3

CDR3 protein: CASSDSDGVRRGTQYF
J gene: TRBJ2-3
V gene: TRBV18

CDR3 protein: CASSLDPVSTDTQYF
J gene: TRBJ2-3
V gene: TRBV11-2

CDR3 protein: CASSYRGGITEAFF
J gene: TRBJ1-1
V gene: TRBV6-2/TRBV6-3

CDR3 protein: CASSNGLAEISYNEQFF
J gene: TRBJ2-1
V gene: TRBV5-1

CDR3 protein: CASSLLGTSYNEQFF
J gene: TRBJ2-1
V gene: TRBV27

CDR3 protein: CASSNDRELYEQYF
J gene: TRBJ2-7
V gene: TRBV5-1

CDR3 protein: CASSFVLAGGQETQYF
J gene: TRBJ2-5
V gene: TRBV12-3/TRBV12-4

CDR3 protein: CASSLLAGKYNEQFF
J gene: TRBJ2-1
V gene: TRBV5-1

CDR3 protein: CASVRGSGNTIYF
J gene: TRBJ1-3
V gene: TRBV12-3/TRBV12-4

CDR3 protein: CASRSQGGQPQHF
J gene: TRBJ1-5
V gene: TRBV12-3/TRBV12-4

CDR3 protein: CASSLFGTEETQYF
J gene: TRBJ2-5
V gene: TRBV7-2

CDR3 protein: CASRSSPLGGGRQPQHF
J gene: TRBJ1-5
V gene: TRBV19

CDR3 protein: CARRLAGGADTQYF
J gene: TRBJ2-3
V gene: TRBV2

CDR3 protein: CASSQDPGTAPFKPQHF
J gene: TRBJ1-5
V gene: TRBV4-1

CDR3 protein: CASSLSSDSAKNIQYF
J gene: TRBJ2-4
V gene: TRBV5-1

CDR3 protein: CASSPTGGSTDTQYF
J gene: TRBJ2-3
V gene: TRBV18

CDR3 protein: CASSGTSYGYTF
J gene: TRBJ1-2
V gene: TRBV10-2

CDR3 protein: CASSSRDGEETQYF
J gene: TRBJ2-5
V gene: TRBV12-3/TRBV12-4

CDR3 protein: CASSLGRGGITGQETQYF
J gene: TRBJ2-5
V gene: TRBV19

CDR3 protein: CASRGGASGGPGTQYF
J gene: TRBJ2-3
V gene: TRBV7-2

CDR3 protein: CASSWGRDSRGYEQYF
J gene: TRBJ2-7
V gene: TRBV7-8

CDR3 protein: CSARASGGVILDTQYF
J gene: TRBJ2-3
V gene: TRBV20-1

CDR3 protein: CASSQDLKGGNTIYF
J gene: TRBJ1-3
V gene: TRBV4-2

CDR3 protein: CASGSHGSQGEAFF
J gene: TRBJ1-1
V gene: TRBV12-5

CDR3 protein: CASSMLDTPEAFF
J gene: TRBJ1-1
V gene: TRBV5-1

CDR3 protein: CASSPAGADAQYF
J gene: TRBJ2-3
V gene: TRBV7-9

CDR3 protein: CASSFGRDNEQFF
J gene: TRBJ2-1
V gene: TRBV12-3/TRBV12-4

CDR3 protein: CASSLVGKGGYTF
J gene: TRBJ1-2
V gene: TRBV7-9

CDR3 protein: CASSEAVGGSNQPQHF
J gene: TRBJ1-5
V gene: TRBV2

CDR3 protein: CASSSAQTQYF
J gene: TRBJ2-5
V gene: TRBV11-2